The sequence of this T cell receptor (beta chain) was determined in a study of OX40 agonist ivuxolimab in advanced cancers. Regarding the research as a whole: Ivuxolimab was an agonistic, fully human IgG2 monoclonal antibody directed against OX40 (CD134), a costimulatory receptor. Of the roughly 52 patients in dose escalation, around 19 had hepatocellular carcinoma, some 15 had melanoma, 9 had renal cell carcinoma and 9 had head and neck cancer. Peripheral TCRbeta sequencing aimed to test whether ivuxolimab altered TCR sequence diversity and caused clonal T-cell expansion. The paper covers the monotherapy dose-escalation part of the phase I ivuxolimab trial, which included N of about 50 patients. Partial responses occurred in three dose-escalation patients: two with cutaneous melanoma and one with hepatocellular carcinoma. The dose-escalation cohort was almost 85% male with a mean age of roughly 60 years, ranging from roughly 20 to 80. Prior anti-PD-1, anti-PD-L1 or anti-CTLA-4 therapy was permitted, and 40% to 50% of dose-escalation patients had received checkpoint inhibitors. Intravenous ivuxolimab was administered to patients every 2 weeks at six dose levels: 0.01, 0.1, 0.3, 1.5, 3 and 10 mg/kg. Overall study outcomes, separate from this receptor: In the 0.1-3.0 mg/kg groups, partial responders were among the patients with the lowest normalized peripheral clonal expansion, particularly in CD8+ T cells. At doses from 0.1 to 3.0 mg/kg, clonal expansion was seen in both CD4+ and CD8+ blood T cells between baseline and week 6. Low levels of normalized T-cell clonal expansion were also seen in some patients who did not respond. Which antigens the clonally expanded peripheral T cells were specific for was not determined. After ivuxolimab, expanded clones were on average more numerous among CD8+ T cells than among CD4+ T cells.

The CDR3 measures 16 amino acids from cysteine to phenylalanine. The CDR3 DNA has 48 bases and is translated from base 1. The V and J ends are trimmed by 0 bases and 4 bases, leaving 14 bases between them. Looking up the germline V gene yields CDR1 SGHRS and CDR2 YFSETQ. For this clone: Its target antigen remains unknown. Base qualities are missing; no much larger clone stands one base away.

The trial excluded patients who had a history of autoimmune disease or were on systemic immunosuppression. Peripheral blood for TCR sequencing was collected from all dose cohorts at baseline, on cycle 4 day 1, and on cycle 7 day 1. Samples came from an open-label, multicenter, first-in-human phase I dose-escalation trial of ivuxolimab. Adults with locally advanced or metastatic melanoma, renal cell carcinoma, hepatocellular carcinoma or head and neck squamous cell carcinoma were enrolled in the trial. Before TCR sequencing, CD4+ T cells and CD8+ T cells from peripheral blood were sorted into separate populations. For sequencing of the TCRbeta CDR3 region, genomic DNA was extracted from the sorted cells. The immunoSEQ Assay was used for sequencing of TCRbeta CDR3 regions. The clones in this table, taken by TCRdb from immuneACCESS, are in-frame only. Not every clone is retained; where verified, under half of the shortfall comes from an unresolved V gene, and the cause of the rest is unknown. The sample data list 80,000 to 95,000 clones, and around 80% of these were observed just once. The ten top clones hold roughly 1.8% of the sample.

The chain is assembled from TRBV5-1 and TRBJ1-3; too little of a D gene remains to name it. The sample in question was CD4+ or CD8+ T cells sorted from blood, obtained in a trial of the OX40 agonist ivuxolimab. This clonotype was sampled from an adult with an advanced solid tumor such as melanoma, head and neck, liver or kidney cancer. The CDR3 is CASSLGLRGPGNTIYF. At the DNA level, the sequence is TGCGCCAGCAGCTTGGGCCTTAGAGGCCCCGGAAACACCATATATTTT.